The 29 T cell receptor beta chains presented below share a single source sample, sequenced in a study of cytomegalovirus exposure and HLA in healthy donors. The primer mix had 60 Vbeta and 13 Jbeta primers. The protocol was immunoSEQ multiplex PCR, while the TCRdb copy is restricted to in-frame clones and leaves out a portion. The sample shows about 120,000 clones, over 75% of them seen only once. The sample was PBMCs. These receptors were taken from a woman aged 30 to 39 in good health and CMV-seropositive.

As DNA, the CDR3 is TGTGCCAGTAGTATAGATCCCCTTGCCGGGGAGCTGTTTTTT. It yields the protein CASSIDPLAGELFF. The V and J genes are TRBV19 and TRBJ2-2; D is undetermined. The CDR3 has 14 amino acids. Per germline, CDR1 LNHDA and CDR2 SQIVND (reference sequence). Trimming removed 0 bases from V and 6 bases from J, with 8 bases in between.

The chain couples TRBV27 to TRBJ2-7, with D uncertain. Deletions cut 2 bases from V and 3 bases from J, with 14 bases between. The germline V gene has CDR1 MNHEY and CDR2 SMNVEV (reference sequence). The CDR3 is 15 residues long. This CDR3 is CASSLNPTRNYEQYF. The CDR3, as DNA: TGTGCCAGCAGTTTAAACCCGACTCGAAACTACGAGCAGTACTTC.

The V call is TRBV10-1, the J call TRBJ2-7; D is ambiguous. V lost 3 bases to trimming and J lost 10 bases, with 19 bases between them. Per germline, CDR1 WNHNN and CDR2 SYGVQD (reference sequence). The CDR3 length is 14 residues. CDR3 in amino acids: CASSETTEPTLQYF. The CDR3 nucleotides read TGCGCCAGCAGTGAAACTACGGAACCAACCTTACAGTACTTC.

The chain recombines TRBV6-1 with TRBJ2-7, with 9 bases matching TRBD1. The CDR3 contains 15 residues. V dropped 5 bases and J dropped 4; count of bases not matched to a gene: 9. The V gene's germline CDR1 is MNHNS and CDR2 SASEGT. The CDR3 coding sequence is TGTGCCAGCAGTAAAGAGGACAGGGGACTTTACGAGCAGTACTTC. It codes for CASSKEDRGLYEQYF.

The chain uses TRBV2 and TRBJ2-7, with D perhaps matching TRBD1 (5 bases). This CDR3 is 12 amino acids long. CDR1 and CDR2 from the germline V gene are SNHLY and FYNNEI. Trimming cost V 6 bases and J 4 bases, with 10 bases left between them. In nucleotides, the CDR3 is TGTGCCAGCAGACTACAGGAATACGAGCAGTACTTC. It yields the protein CASRLQEYEQYF.

The chain is built from TRBV2 and TRBJ2-1, with a possible D match to TRBD1 (5 bases). This CDR3 is 11 amino acids long. CDR1 is SNHLY and CDR2 is FYNNEI in the germline V gene. V was pared by 5 bases and J by 6 bases, with 5 bases between. This chain's CDR3 is CASSRGNEQFF. The CDR3 DNA is TGTGCCAGCAGTAGGGGCAATGAGCAGTTCTTC.

This chain joins TRBV7-2 and TRBJ1-2, with no clear D. The CDR3 has 13 amino acids. The germline CDR1 and CDR2 sequences are SGHTA and FQGNSA. Trimming took 2 bases from V and 7 from J, leaving 11 bases between them. CDR3 coding DNA: TGTGCCAGCAGCTTAAACGCGGGCGGTGGCTACACCTTC. It yields the protein CASSLNAGGGYTF.

The chain carries TRBV5-6 and TRBJ1-2; 9 nucleotides agree with TRBD1. The V gene end was trimmed by 3 bases and the J gene end by 4 bases; junction bases not matched to a gene: 7. Per germline, CDR1 SGHDT and CDR2 YYEEEE. The CDR3 contains 15 residues. The CDR3 DNA reads TGTGCCAGCAGCTGGGGGGACAGGGTGATCTATGGCTACACCTTC. Translation gives CASSWGDRVIYGYTF. The full variable domain, its missing parts supplied by reference TRBV5-6 and TRBJ1-2, is DAGVTQSPTHLIKTRGQQVTLRCSPKSGHDTVSWYQQALGQGPQFIFQYYEEEERQRGNFPDRFSGHQFPNYSSELNVNALLLGDSALYLCASSWGDRVIYGYTFGSGTRLTVV.

CDR3 residues: CASSLGLAGGTQETQYF. The DNA for the CDR3 is TGTGCCAGCAGCCTGGGACTTGCGGGGGGAACCCAAGAGACCCAGTACTTC. V gene TRBV11-3 combines with J gene TRBJ2-5, with 8 bases matching TRBD2. This CDR3 region has 17 residues. J gave up 1 base and V 5 bases, and 12 bases lay outside the gene matches. Germline lookup yields CDR1 SGHNT and CDR2 YENEEA.

The chain recombines TRBV5-1 with TRBJ2-3, with a tentative D call TRBD2 (5 bases). V lost 0 bases and J lost 5, with 13 bases in between. The germline gives CDR1 SGHRS, CDR2 YFSETQ. This CDR3 has 15 residues. Here the CDR3 DNA reads TGCGCCAGCAGCTTGGCCGACACTAGTGTAGATACGCAGTATTTT. Its protein is CASSLADTSVDTQYF.

The V gene is TRBV10-3, the J gene TRBJ2-6; D might be TRBD1 (6 bases). V was trimmed by 4 bases and J by 0 bases, leaving 13 bases between them. CDR3 length: 17 amino acids. Germline CDR1 reads ENHRY; CDR2 reads SYGVKD. As DNA, the CDR3 is TGTGCCATCAGTGGCCCACAGGGCTACTCTGGGGCCAACGTCCTGACTTTC. It encodes CAISGPQGYSGANVLTF.

The J gene is TRBJ2-7, the V gene TRBV9; the match to TRBD1 covers 10 bases. This CDR3 comprises 16 residues. Looked up from germline, CDR1 is SGDLS and CDR2 is YYNGEE. With 0 bases clipped from V and 3 bases from J, the junction kept 6 bases outside the gene matches. The CDR3 is CASSVASGTGVYEQYF. The CDR3 coding sequence is TGTGCCAGCAGCGTAGCCAGCGGGACAGGGGTCTACGAGCAGTACTTC.

The chain employs TRBV5-1 and TRBJ1-1; D is undetermined. The germline V and J ends were trimmed by 4 bases and 0 bases, with 7 bases remaining between them. The CDR3 covers 13 residues. Germline V gives CDR1 SGHRS, CDR2 YFSETQ. CDR3: CASSTGMNTEAFF. The CDR3 nucleotides are TGCGCCAGCAGCACGGGGATGAACACTGAAGCTTTCTTT.

The rearrangement links TRBV7-2 to TRBJ1-1; 7 positions match TRBD1. Unmatched junction bases numbered 6, after V lost 5 bases and J lost 0 bases. From germline, CDR1 is SGHTA and CDR2 FQGNSA. The CDR3 sequence is 15 residues long. The CDR3: CASSARDRLNTEAFF. The CDR3 nucleotides are TGTGCCAGCAGCGCGAGGGACAGATTGAACACTGAAGCTTTCTTT.

This chain uses TRBV6-1 with TRBJ1-1; D unresolved. Germline CDR1 reads MNHNS; CDR2 reads SASEGT. The CDR3 length is 12 residues. Trimming stripped 7 bases from V and 11 bases from J, with 17 bases between. CDR3 region: CASNTRRVRAFF. CDR3 sequence (DNA): TGTGCCAGCAACACCCGCCGGGTGAGGGCTTTCTTT.

Only a few counts were recorded for this clone. Other nucleotide sequences from this sample produce the same CDR3. This chain uses TRBV19 with TRBJ2-3; unclear D gene. The CDR3 spans 16 residues. In germline, CDR1 is LNHDA, CDR2 SQIVND (reference sequence). V was trimmed by 1 base and J by 0 bases, leaving 11 bases between them. The CDR3 here is CASSIVSGASTDTQYF. In nucleotides, the CDR3 is TGTGCCAGTAGTATAGTTTCGGGTGCTAGCACAGATACGCAGTATTTT.

The rearrangement links TRBV11-1 to TRBJ1-1, with TRBD1 matching over 8 bases. V gave up 4 bases and J gave up 4 bases; unmatched junction bases: 14. Germline CDR1 and CDR2: SGHAT and FQDESV (reference sequence). This CDR3 is 17 amino acids long. This CDR3 reads CASSSSLGQGALTEAFF. As DNA, the CDR3 is TGTGCCAGCAGCTCCTCCCTTGGGCAGGGGGCCCTCACTGAAGCTTTCTTT.

The V gene is TRBV10-1, the J gene TRBJ1-6; the D is unclear. Germline values: CDR1 WNHNN, CDR2 SYGVQD (reference sequence). This CDR3 has 15 residues. V was trimmed by 6 bases and J by 0 bases, leaving 9 bases between them. CDR3 coding DNA: TGCGCCAGCAGACCCAAGAGCTCCTATAATTCACCCCTCCACTTT. This encodes CASRPKSSYNSPLHF.

The chain joins TRBV11-2 to TRBJ1-1, with D hard to call. CDR3 length equals 12 residues. Germline V lookup: CDR1 SGHAT, CDR2 FQNNGV. The V end was cut by 3 bases, the J end by 8 bases, with 10 bases between. The CDR3 region has the DNA TGTGCCAGCAGCTTCCAACATACGGAAGCTTTCTTT. This encodes CASSFQHTEAFF. Filled out from reference TRBV11-2 and TRBJ1-1, the complete variable domain reads EAGVAQSPRYKIIEKRQSVAFWCNPISGHATLYWYQQILGQGPKLLIQFQNNGVVDDSQLPKDRFSAERLKGVDSTLKIQPAKLEDSAVYLCASSFQHTEAFFGQGTRLTVV.

The chain is built from TRBV19 and TRBJ2-7, with D tentatively TRBD2 (5 bases). V dropped 8 bases and J dropped 4 bases, with 18 bases sitting between them. The CDR3 spans 14 residues. Germline CDR1 LNHDA, CDR2 SQIVND (reference sequence). The CDR3 bases are TGTGCCAGTGCGGAGGAATCGAATTTGTACGAGCAGTACTTC. It codes for CASAEESNLYEQYF.

The V gene is TRBV5-1, the J gene TRBJ2-1; D gene uncertain. Looked up from germline, CDR1 is SGHRS and CDR2 is YFSETQ. V was clipped by 7 bases and J by 4 bases, with 12 bases between them. The CDR3 sequence is 13 residues long. The CDR3 here is CASRLGGYNEQFF. The CDR3, as DNA: TGCGCCAGCCGCCTGGGCGGTTACAATGAGCAGTTCTTC.

This sequence joins TRBV6-5 and TRBJ1-1; TRBD1 aligns across 9 bases. The CDR3 consists of 15 residues. Looked up from germline, CDR1 is MNHEY and CDR2 is SVGAGI. Unmatched junction bases numbered 8, after V lost 6 bases and J lost 3 bases. The CDR3: CASRRTQGAHTEAFF. In DNA, the CDR3 is TGTGCCAGCAGACGGACACAGGGGGCCCACACTGAAGCTTTCTTT.

The chain recombines TRBV6-1 with TRBJ1-5; D unclear. The V gene's germline CDR1 is MNHNS and CDR2 SASEGT. This CDR3 has 15 residues. V lost 10 bases and J lost 4, with 20 bases in between. This CDR3 is CAIQTGGWTNQPQHF. The CDR3 DNA reads TGTGCCATCCAAACCGGAGGGTGGACTAATCAGCCCCAGCATTTT.

This chain connects TRBV2 to TRBJ2-7; D might be TRBD2 (5 bases). CDR3 length equals 15 residues. Germline V gene data show CDR1 as SNHLY and CDR2 as FYNNEI. Trimming cost V 1 base and J 2 bases, with 12 bases left between them. CDR3 sequence (DNA): TGTGCCAGCAGTGAAGGGGTAGCGTCAGCCTACGAGCAGTACTTC. Encoded protein: CASSEGVASAYEQYF.

The CDR3 DNA follows: TGTGCCTGGAGTCGGAAGACTAGCGGGGGCCTTGGGGAGCAGTACTTC. Protein: CAWSRKTSGGLGEQYF. This chain joins TRBV30 and TRBJ2-7, with 12 bases lining up with TRBD2. J lost 7 bases, V lost 2 bases, and 12 bases had no gene match. The CDR3 is 16 amino acids. CDR1 is GTSNPN, CDR2 SVGIG, per germline (reference sequence). Full variable domain (outside the CDR3, taken from reference TRBV30 and TRBJ2-7): SQTIHQWPATLVQPVGSPLSLECTVEGTSNPNLYWYRQAAGRGLQLLFYSVGIGQISSEVPQNLSASRPQDRQFILSSKKLLLSDSGFYLCAWSRKTSGGLGEQYFGPGTRLTVT.

This rearrangement joins TRBV6-5 to TRBJ1-4; the D is unclear. Trimming removed 5 bases from V and 8 bases from J, with 15 bases in between. The germline V gene has CDR1 MNHEY and CDR2 SVGAGI. This CDR3 region has 14 residues. The CDR3 region has the DNA TGTGCCAGCAGTACCGCAGGTAGTTGGGAAAAACTGTTTTTT. Residues: CASSTAGSWEKLFF.

V gene TRBV27 combines with J gene TRBJ2-6; 8 nucleotides agree with TRBD1. This CDR3 contains 18 residues. V lost 8 bases, J lost 4 bases, and 16 bases stayed unmatched. In germline, CDR1 is MNHEY, CDR2 SMNVEV (reference sequence). This CDR3 is CASGTGTGNLWGANVLTF. As DNA, the CDR3 is TGTGCCAGCGGTACCGGGACAGGCAACTTGTGGGGGGCCAACGTCCTGACTTTC.

V is TRBV7-2 and J is TRBJ1-6; D is undetermined. The CDR3 totals 14 residues. CDR1 is SGHTA, CDR2 FQGNSA, per germline. Trimming cost V 1 base and J 10 bases, with 11 bases left between them. The CDR3 sequence is CASSLGLTGSPLHF. CDR3 sequence (DNA): TGTGCCAGCAGCTTAGGACTTACCGGGTCACCCCTCCACTTT.

This clone was observed a handful of times. This chain joins TRBV29-1 and TRBJ2-1; a weak D match, TRBD1 (6 bases). With 5 bases removed from V and 0 bases from J, the gap between germline ends came to 11 bases. Germline lookup yields CDR1 SQVTM and CDR2 ANQGSEA. The CDR3 has 14 residues. Here the CDR3 DNA reads TGCAGCGTTCGGGGACACTCCTCCTACAATGAGCAGTTCTTC. It translates to CSVRGHSSYNEQFF.